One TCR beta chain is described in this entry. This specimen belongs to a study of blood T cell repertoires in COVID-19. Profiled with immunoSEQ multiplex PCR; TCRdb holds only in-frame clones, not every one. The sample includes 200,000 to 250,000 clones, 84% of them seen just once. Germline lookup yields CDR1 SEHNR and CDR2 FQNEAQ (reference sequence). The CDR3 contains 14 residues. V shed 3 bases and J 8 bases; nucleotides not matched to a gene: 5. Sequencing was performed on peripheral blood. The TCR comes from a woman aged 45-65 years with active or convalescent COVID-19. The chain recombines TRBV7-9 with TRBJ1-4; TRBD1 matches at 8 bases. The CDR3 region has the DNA TGTGCCAGCAGCTTCCAGGGGGCTGAAGAAAAACTGTTTTTT. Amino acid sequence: CASSFQGAEEKLFF.